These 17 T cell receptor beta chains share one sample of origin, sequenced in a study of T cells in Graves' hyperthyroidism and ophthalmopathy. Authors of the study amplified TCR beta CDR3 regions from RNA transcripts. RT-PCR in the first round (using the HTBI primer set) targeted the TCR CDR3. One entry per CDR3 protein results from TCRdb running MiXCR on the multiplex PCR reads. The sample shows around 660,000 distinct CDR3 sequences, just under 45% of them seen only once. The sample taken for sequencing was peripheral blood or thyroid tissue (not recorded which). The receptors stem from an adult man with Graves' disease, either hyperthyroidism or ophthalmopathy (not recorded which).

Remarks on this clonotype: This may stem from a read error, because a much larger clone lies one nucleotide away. DNA for the CDR3: TGCAGCGCCGACGGGGCACCCAACTATGGCTACACCTTC. This gives the protein CSADGAPNYGYTF. The V and J genes are TRBV29-1 and TRBJ1-2, with D perhaps matching TRBD1 (5 bases). With 7 bases removed from V and 2 bases from J, the gap between germline ends came to 14 bases. CDR3 length: 13 amino acids. Germline V CDR1 and CDR2: SQVTM, ANQGSEA.

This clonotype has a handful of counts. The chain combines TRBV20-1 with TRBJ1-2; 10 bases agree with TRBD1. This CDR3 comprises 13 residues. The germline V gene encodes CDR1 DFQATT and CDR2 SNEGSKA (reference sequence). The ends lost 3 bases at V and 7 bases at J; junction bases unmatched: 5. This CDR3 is CSASGQGEGGYTF. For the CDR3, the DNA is TGCAGTGCTAGCGGACAGGGGGAAGGTGGCTACACCTTC.

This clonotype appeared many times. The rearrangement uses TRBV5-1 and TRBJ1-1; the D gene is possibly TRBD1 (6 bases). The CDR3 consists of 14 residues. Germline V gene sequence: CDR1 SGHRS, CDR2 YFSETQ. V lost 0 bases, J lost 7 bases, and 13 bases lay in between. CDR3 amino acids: CASSLVAGVLEAFF. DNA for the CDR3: TGCGCCAGCAGCTTGGTGGCAGGGGTCCTTGAAGCTTTCTTT.

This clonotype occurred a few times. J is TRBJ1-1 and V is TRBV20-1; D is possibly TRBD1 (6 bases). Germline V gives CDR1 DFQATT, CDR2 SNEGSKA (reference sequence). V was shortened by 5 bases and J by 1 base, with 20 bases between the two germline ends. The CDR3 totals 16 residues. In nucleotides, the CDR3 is TGCAGTGCTCCTACTCCGGACAGTTGGTCGAACACTGAAGCTTTCTTT. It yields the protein CSAPTPDSWSNTEAFF.

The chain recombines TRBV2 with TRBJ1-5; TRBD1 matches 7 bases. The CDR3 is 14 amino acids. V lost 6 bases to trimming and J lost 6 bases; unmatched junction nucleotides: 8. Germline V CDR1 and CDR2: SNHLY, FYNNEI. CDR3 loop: CASRAGQAGQPQHF. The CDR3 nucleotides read TGTGCCAGCAGGGCCGGACAGGCCGGTCAGCCCCAGCATTTT.

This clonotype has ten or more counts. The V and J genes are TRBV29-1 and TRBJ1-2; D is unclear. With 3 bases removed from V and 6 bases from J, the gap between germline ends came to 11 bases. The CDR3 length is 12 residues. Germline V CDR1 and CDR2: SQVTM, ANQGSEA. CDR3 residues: CSVESGLDGYTF. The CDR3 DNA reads TGCAGCGTTGAGTCTGGGTTGGATGGCTACACCTTC. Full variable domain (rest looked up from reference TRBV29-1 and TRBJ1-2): SAVISQKPSRDICQRGTSLTIQCQVDSQVTMMFWYRQQPGQSLTLIATANQGSEATYESGFVIDKFPISRPNLTFSTLTVSNMSPEDSSIYLCSVESGLDGYTFGSGTRLTVV.

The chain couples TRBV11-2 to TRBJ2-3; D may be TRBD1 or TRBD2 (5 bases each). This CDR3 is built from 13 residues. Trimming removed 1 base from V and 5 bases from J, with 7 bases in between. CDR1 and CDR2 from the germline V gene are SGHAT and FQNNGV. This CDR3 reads CASSLGGIDTQYF. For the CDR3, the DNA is TGTGCCAGCAGCTTAGGGGGGATAGATACGCAGTATTTT.

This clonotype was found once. The CDR3 DNA sequence: TGTGCCAGCAGCCAAGAGGACAGACATACCGAGACCCAGTACTTC. Translated: CASSQEDRHTETQYF. The rearrangement links TRBV14 to TRBJ2-5; possibly TRBD1 for D (6 bases). V lost 0 bases to trimming and J lost 5 bases, with 13 bases between them. The CDR3 is made up of 15 amino acids. The V gene's germline CDR1 is SGHDN and CDR2 FVKESK.

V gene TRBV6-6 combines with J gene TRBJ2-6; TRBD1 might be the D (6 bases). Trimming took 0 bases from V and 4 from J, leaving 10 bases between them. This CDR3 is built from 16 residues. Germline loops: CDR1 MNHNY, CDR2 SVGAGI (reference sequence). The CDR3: CASSYSTGPGANVLTF. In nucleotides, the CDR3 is TGTGCCAGCAGTTACTCGACAGGTCCCGGGGCCAACGTCCTGACTTTC.

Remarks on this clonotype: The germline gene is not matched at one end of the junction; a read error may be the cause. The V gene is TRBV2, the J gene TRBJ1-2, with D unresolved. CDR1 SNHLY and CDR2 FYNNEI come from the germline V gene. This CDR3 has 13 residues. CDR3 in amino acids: CASSARPEGSSAF. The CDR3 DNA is TGTGCCAGCAGTGCTAGGCCGGAAGGATCCTCGGCCTTC. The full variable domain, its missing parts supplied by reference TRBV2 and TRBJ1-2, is EPEVTQTPSHQVTQMGQEVILRCVPISNHLYFYWYRQILGQKVEFLVSFYNNEISEKSEIFDDQFSVERPDGSNFTLKIRSTKLEDSAMYFCASSARPEGSSAFGSGTRLTVV.

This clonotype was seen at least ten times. The CDR3 reads CASSLRTGGGSPLHF. CDR3 in DNA: TGTGCCAGCAGCTTGCGTACAGGGGGGGGTTCACCCCTCCACTTT. This rearrangement joins TRBV7-8 to TRBJ1-6; TRBD1 matches 8 bases. This CDR3 region has 15 residues. V was clipped by 3 bases and J by 9 bases; unmatched bases: 7. In germline, CDR1 is SGHVS, CDR2 FQNEAQ. The complete variable domain, with remaining parts taken from reference TRBV7-8 and TRBJ1-6, reads GAGVSQSPRYKVAKRGQDVALRCDPISGHVSLFWYQQALGQGPEFLTYFQNEAQLDKSGLPSDRFFAERPEGSVSTLKIQRTQQEDSAVYLCASSLRTGGGSPLHFGNGTRLTVT.

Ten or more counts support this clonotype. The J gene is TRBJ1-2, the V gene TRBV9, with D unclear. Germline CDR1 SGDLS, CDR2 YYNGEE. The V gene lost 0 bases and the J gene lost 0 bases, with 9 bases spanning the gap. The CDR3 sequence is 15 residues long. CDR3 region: CASSVEQAANYGYTF. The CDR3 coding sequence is TGTGCCAGCAGCGTAGAGCAGGCCGCTAACTATGGCTACACCTTC.

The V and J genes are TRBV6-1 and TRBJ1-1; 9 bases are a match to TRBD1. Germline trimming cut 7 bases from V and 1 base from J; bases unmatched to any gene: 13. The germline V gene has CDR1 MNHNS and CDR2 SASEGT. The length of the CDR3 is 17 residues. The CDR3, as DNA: TGTGCCAGCACCCCGGGACAGGGAGTTCGGGCGAACACTGAAGCTTTCTTT. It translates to CASTPGQGVRANTEAFF.

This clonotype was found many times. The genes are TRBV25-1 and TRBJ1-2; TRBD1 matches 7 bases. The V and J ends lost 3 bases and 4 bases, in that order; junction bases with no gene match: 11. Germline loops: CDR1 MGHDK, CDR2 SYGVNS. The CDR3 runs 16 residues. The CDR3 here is CASSEGGTGAVYGYTF. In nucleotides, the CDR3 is TGTGCCAGCAGTGAGGGAGGCACAGGGGCTGTCTATGGCTACACCTTC.

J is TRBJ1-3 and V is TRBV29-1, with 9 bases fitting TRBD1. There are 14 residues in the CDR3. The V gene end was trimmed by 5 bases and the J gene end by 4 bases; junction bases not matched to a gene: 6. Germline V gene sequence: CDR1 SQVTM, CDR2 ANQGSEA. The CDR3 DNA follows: TGCAGCGTTCGGACAGGGGCTAAAGGAAACACCATATATTTT. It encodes CSVRTGAKGNTIYF.

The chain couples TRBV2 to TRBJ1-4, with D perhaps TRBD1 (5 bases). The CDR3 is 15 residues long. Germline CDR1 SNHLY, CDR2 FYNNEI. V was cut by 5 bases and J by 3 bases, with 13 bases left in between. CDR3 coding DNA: TGTGCCAGCAGTTACGAGACAGCCTCTAATGAAAAACTGTTTTTT. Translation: CASSYETASNEKLFF.

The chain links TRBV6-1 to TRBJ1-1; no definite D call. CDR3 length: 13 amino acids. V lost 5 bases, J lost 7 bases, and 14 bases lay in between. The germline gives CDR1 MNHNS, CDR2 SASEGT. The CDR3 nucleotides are TGTGCCAGCAGTTACCCCCAGCGTAATGAAGCTTTCTTT. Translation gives CASSYPQRNEAFF.